Reported below is one T cell receptor beta chain. Trimming removed 0 bases from V and 7 bases from J, with 7 bases in between. Germline V gene data show CDR1 as SGDLS and CDR2 as YYNGEE. This CDR3 comprises 12 residues. These data come from a study of cytomegalovirus exposure and HLA in healthy donors. Unrecorded immune exposure was likely among donors, who were nominally healthy when sampled. PCR used 60 Vbeta primers and 13 Jbeta primers. The assay was immunoSEQ multiplex PCR, and TCRdb's table has in-frame clones only and misses some. Its clone listing holds more than 140,000 clones. The V call is TRBV9, the J call TRBJ1-1; possibly TRBD1 for D (5 bases). The clonotype originates from a woman aged 18-35 years in good health and CMV-seronegative. The sample was PBMCs. CDR3 bases: TGTGCCAGCAGCGTAGCGGGGGGTGAAGCTTTCTTT. As protein: CASSVAGGEAFF.